This T cell receptor beta chain was retrieved from a study of T-cell memory formation after mild COVID-19 (dated by TCRdb to the early 2020s). About the full investigation: TCR sequence clusters from the two donors were largely donor specific. Longitudinal TCRalpha and TCRbeta repertoire sequencing tracked T-cell clones expanding and contracting after mild COVID-19 in two donors. The cohort was made up of two young adult volunteers, one female and one male, who were previously healthy.

The full study reports these points: The second-wave clones that peaked on day 37 were not confirmed to be SARS-CoV-2 specific. Contracting CD4+ clones turned up mainly in the CM and EM memory subsets, whereas EMRA was where CD8+ clones were enriched. Some responding clones were detected in pre-infection memory, suggesting pre-existing cross-reactive memory T cells joined the SARS-CoV-2 response. Clones that contracted from day 15 to 85 showed balanced CD4/CD8 phenotypes, whereas a second wave of clones that expanded from day 15 to 37 leaned towards CD4+. The study included only a couple of mild cases, and larger cohorts that include severe cases with pre-infection samples were judged to be necessary.

PBMCs were isolated by Ficoll-Paque density gradient centrifugation. Sequencing instrument: Illumina NovaSeq 6000. TCRalpha and TCRbeta cDNA libraries were constructed by 5'RACE with constant-segment primers, with sample barcodes and unique molecular identifiers being introduced. RNA was extracted from every sample with Trizol reagent. Libraries were amplified in two PCR steps, with a second sample barcode and Illumina TruSeq adapters added in the second step. Sequencing of libraries was performed on an Illumina NovaSeq with 2 x 150 bp paired-end reads. In the source study's methods: Reads were demultiplexed and collapsed into UMI-guided consensus sequences with migec v1.2.7. Using mixcr v2.1.11, UMI consensuses were aligned to TRA and TRB V and J templates and then assembled into clonotypes. A clonotype was counted as expanded or contracted only if both edgeR and NoisET called the change significant, with noise models trained on biological replicates. For edgeR calls, a false discovery rate-adjusted p below 0.01 and a log2 fold-change threshold of 1 were applied. PCA with hierarchical clustering of max-normalized trajectories of the 1000 most abundant clonotypes was used as exploratory dynamics analysis. The CD4 or CD8 phenotype of responding clones was assigned using the separately sequenced CD4+ and CD8+ repertoires. Using fastp trimming at Q25 and MiXCR clonotype assembly, TCRdb reanalyzed the public sequencing data and kept in-frame beta chains. CDR3 protein duplicates are merged, each entry listing the most common genes and DNA. The V and J calls shown here were made by TCRdb, not taken from the authors' results. This sample lists approximately 290,000 distinct CDR3 sequences; roughly 21% were detected once. Approximately 21% of the sample belongs to the ten largest clones.

Worth noting for this clonotype: Its antigen is unknown. No per-base quality is available; no much larger clone lies one base away.

CDR1 is given as MNHEY and CDR2 as SVGAGI, both from the germline V gene. Relative to germline, V is 5 bases shorter and J is 10 bases shorter, with 14 bases between their ends. The CDR3, cysteine through phenylalanine, is 12 amino acids long. CDR3 DNA only is kept here, 36 bases in frame from base 1. The rearranged segments are TRBV6-5 and TRBJ1-1; TRBD1 is possibly the D segment (6 matching bases). The clonotype comes from a man in his late teens or twenties who had mild COVID-19 (a few samples of this study predate the infection). The sample titles of this study are shuffled in the database, so cell type and time point are left out; the donor was told from shared clones. The specimen sequenced was PBMCs or a T cell subset sorted from them (not recorded which). The CDR3 protein sequence reads: CASSPGRGLAFF. The DNA is TGTGCCAGCAGTCCCGGCAGGGGATTAGCTTTCTTT.